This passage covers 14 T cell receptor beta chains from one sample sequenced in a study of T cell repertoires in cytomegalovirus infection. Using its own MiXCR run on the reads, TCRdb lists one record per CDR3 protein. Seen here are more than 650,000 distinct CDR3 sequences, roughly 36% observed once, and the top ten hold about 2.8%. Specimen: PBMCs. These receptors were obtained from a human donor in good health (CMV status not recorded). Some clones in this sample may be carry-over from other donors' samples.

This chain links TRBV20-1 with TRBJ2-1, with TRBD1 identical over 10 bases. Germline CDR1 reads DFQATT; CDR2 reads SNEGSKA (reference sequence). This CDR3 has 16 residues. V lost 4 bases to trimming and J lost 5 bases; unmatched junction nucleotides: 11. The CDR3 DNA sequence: TGCAGTGCTACCCCTTTCGACAGGGGGCTTAACAATGAGCAGTTCTTC. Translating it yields CSATPFDRGLNNEQFF.

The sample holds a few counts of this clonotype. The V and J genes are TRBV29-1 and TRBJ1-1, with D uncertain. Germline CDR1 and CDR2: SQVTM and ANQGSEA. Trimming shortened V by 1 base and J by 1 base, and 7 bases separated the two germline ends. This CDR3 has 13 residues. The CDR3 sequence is CSVEAYANTEAFF. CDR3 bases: TGCAGCGTTGAAGCGTACGCGAACACTGAAGCTTTCTTT.

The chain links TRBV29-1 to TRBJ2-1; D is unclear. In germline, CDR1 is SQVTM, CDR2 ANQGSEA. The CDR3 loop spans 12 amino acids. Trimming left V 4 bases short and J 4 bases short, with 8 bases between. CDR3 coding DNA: TGCAGCGTTGGGCCTGGTTACAATGAGCAGTTCTTC. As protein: CSVGPGYNEQFF.

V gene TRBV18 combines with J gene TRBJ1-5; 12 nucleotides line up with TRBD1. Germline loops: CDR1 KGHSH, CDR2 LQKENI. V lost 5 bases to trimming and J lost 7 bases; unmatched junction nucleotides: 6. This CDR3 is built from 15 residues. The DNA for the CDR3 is TGTGCCAGCTCATTACTGGGACAGGGGGCGCAGCCCCAGCATTTT. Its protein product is CASSLLGQGAQPQHF.

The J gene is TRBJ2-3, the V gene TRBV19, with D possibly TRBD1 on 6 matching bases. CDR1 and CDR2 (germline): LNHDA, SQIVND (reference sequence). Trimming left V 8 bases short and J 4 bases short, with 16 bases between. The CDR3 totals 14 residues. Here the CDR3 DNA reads TGTGCCAGTCACTCTACAGGGTTCCCAGATACGCAGTATTTT. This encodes CASHSTGFPDTQYF.

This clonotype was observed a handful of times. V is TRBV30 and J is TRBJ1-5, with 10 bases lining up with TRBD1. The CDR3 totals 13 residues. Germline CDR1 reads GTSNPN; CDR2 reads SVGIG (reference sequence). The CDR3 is CACDGTGEQPQHF. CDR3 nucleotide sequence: TGTGCTTGTGACGGGACAGGGGAACAGCCCCAGCATTTT.

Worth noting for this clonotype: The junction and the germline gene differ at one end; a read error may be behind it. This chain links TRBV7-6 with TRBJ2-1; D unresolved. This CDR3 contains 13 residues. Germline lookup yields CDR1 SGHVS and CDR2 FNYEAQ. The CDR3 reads CASSLDRANEQFF. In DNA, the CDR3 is TGTGCTAGCAGCTTAGATCGGGCCAATGAGCAGTTCTTC.

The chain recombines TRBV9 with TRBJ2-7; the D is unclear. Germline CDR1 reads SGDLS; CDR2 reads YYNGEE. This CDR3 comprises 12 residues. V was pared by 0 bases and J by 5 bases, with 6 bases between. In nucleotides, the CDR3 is TGTGCCAGCAGCGTAGGAGAGAACGAGCAGTACTTC. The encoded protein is CASSVGENEQYF. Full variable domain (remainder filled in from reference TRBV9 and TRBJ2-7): DSGVTQTPKHLITATGQRVTLRCSPRSGDLSVYWYQQSLDQGLQFLIQYYNGEERAKGNILERFSAQQFPDLHSELNLSSLELGDSALYFCASSVGENEQYFGPGTRLTVT.

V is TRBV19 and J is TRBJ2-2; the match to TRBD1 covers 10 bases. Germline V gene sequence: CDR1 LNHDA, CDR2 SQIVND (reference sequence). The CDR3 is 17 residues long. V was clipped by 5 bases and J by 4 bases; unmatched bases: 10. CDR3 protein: CASSLDRGNSITGELFF. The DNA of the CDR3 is TGTGCCAGTAGTCTGGACAGGGGGAACTCGATCACCGGGGAGCTGTTTTTT.

The DNA for the CDR3 is TGTGCCAGCAGTCAACGGGGACAGGCGTACGGAAACACCATATATTTT. This codes for CASSQRGQAYGNTIYF. The chain has TRBV27 and TRBJ1-3; the match to TRBD1 covers 8 bases. The V gene end was trimmed by 5 bases and the J gene end by 4 bases; junction bases not matched to a gene: 10. Germline CDR1 MNHEY, CDR2 SMNVEV (reference sequence). The CDR3 is 16 amino acids.

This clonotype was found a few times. The CDR3 is CASSPFAPHEQFF. CDR3 DNA: TGTGCCAGCAGCCCGTTCGCCCCCCATGAGCAGTTCTTC. This chain uses TRBV5-6 with TRBJ2-1; D is unresolved. Germline V gene sequence: CDR1 SGHDT, CDR2 YYEEEE. V lost 4 bases, J lost 8 bases, and 13 bases lay in between. This CDR3 is built from 13 residues.

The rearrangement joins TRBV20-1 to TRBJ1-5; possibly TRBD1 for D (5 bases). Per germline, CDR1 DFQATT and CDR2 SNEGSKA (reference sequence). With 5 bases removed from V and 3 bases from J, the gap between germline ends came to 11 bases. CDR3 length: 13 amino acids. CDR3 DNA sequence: TGCAGTGCTCAGGACACCTCCAATCAGCCCCAGCATTTT. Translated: CSAQDTSNQPQHF.

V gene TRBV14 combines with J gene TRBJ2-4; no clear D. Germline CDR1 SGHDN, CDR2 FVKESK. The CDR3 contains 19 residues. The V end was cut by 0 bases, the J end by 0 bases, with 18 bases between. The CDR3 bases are TGTGCCAGCAGCCAAGAGTTCTCAGGAGTAGCACTAGCCAAAAACATTCAGTACTTC. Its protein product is CASSQEFSGVALAKNIQYF.

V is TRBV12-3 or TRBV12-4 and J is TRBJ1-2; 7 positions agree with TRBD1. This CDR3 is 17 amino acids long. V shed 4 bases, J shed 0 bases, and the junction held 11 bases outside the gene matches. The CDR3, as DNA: TGTGCCAGCAGTTGGGACAGTGAAAGGATGCCTAACTATGGCTACACCTTC. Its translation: CASSWDSERMPNYGYTF.